The TCR beta chain described here comes from a study of cytomegalovirus exposure and HLA in healthy donors. PCR involved 60 Vbeta and 13 Jbeta primers. Assay used: immunoSEQ multiplex PCR; TCRdb lists only in-frame clones, some missing. The sample lists 150,000 to 200,000 clones, about 12% occurring once. Study-level results: TCR beta chain V- and J-gene trimming was linked, in a later analysis, to a missense variant in DCLRE1C. Earlier analysis looked at TCR beta V segments, and most were productive about 90% or about 30% of the time. Per published accounts, TCR beta sequences correctly predicted the HLA-A and HLA-B alleles of most subjects.

Germline V CDR1 and CDR2: SGHRS, YFSETQ. The CDR3 is made up of 16 amino acids. Losses at the gene ends were 6 bases for V and 4 bases for J; bases not matched to a gene: 11. Remarks on this clone: What it binds is not known.

The TCR was taken from a middle-aged man in good health and CMV-seropositive. Sequencing used PBMCs. The genes are TRBV5-1 and TRBJ2-1; 9 positions match TRBD2. In DNA, the CDR3 is TGCGCCAGCACCTCCGTCCCAGCGGGGGGATACAATGAGCAGTTCTTC. It encodes CASTSVPAGGYNEQFF.